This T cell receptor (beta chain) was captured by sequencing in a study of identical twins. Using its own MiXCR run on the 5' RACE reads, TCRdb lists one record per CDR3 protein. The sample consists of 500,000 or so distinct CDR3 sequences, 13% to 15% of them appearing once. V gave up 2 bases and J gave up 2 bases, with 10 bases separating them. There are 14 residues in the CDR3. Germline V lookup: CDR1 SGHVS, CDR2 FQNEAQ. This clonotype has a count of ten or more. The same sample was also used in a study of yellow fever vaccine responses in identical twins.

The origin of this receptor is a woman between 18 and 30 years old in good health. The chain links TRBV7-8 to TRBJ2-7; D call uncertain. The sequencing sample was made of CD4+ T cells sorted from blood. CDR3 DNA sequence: TGTGCCAGCAGCTTACATCCAGGCGCCTACGAGCAGTACTTC. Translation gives CASSLHPGAYEQYF.